This TCR beta chain was retrieved from a study of T cells after yellow fever vaccination (dated by TCRdb to 2018 to 2020). A note on the overall study: Libraries from fractions with low cell numbers were prepared with the SMART-Seq v4 Ultra Low Input RNA kit. To track T-cell clones before and after primary and booster YFV17D yellow fever vaccination, bulk TCR alpha and beta repertoires were sequenced longitudinally. The cohort comprised two healthy male donors, one aged 18 to 30 and one aged 30 to 40 years. Bulk PBMC replicates and cell subsets were isolated from blood drawn at multiple timepoints before and after both primary and secondary immunization.

The meaning of the sample's treatment or condition label: live attenuated yellow fever vaccine strain. PBMCs were isolated from peripheral blood using a standard Ficoll-Paque protocol. Dynabeads CD4 and CD8 positive selection kits were used to isolate CD4 and CD8 T-cell fractions. RNA was extracted with TriZol from bulk PBMCs, CD4 and CD8 fractions, and dextramer-positive and dextramer-negative fractions. Sequencing relied on an Illumina NovaSeq 6000. TCR cDNA was synthesized by 5'RACE template switching, through which a universal primer site and unique molecular identifiers were introduced. cDNA synthesis was primed from both the TCR alpha and TCR beta constant segments. Library amplification used two PCR steps, and the second PCR step added sample barcodes and sequencing adapters. Sequencing of libraries was performed on Illumina HiSeq 2500 (2x100 bp) or NovaSeq (2x150 bp). In the source study's methods: MIGEC handled demultiplexing of reads and collapsing into UMI consensus sequences, while MiXCR performed V(D)J alignment. Using edgeR on replicate PBMC samples, clonotypes were called vaccine-responding if FDR was below 0.01 and the log2 fold change was above 5 up to day 15. Bulk clonotypes were assigned CD4 or CD8 identity according to which sequenced CD4 or CD8 repertoire held them at higher abundance. TCRdb reprocessing: public reads trimmed at Q25 with fastp, clones called with MiXCR, in-frame beta chains kept. Every CDR3 protein is listed once, alongside the most common genes and DNA of its rows. In this record, the V and J calls reflect TCRdb's handling and not the investigators' own analysis. Across this sample there are 200,000 to 250,000 distinct CDR3 sequences, with under 3.5% seen only once. The ten top clones hold approximately 3.5% of the sample.

Many counts were recorded for this clonotype. Its binding antigen is unknown. Qualities for individual bases were not recorded, and no much larger clone is one base off. Per the germline V gene, SQVTM is the CDR1 and ANQGSEA is the CDR2. V is shortened by 3 bases, J by 7 bases, and the region joining them spans 13 bases. From cysteine to phenylalanine, the CDR3 is 13 amino acids long. Only CDR3 DNA remains: 39 bases, in frame from the first base. Beyond this particular receptor, the publication reports: After the booster, most clones that had expanded after primary vaccination were detected again (about 95% of CD4 and around nine tenths of CD8), suggesting broad maintenance of memory. Compared with the primary T-cell response, the secondary T-cell response was faster but weaker, reaching its peak on day 5 rather than on day 15. A small fraction of clonotypes appeared in both the CD4 and CD8 compartments, likely as a result of convergent recombination. FACS-sorted repertoires could contain abundant contaminating clonotypes from the bulk population, so computational filtering was required. Because the study included only a couple of donors, the extent to which the findings can be generalized is limited.

The receptor was derived from a man aged 18 to 35 who received the YFV17D yellow fever vaccine. The starting material was CD4+ T cells sorted from PBMCs, obtained 10 days after the yellow fever booster vaccination. The chain couples TRBV29-1 to TRBJ2-4; a tentative D match to TRBD2 spans 7 bases. The DNA sequence is as follows: TGCAGCGTTGAGCGGGGGAGGGGGAACATTCAGTACTTC. This is translated as CSVERGRGNIQYF.